These 14 T cell receptor beta chains originate from one sample sequenced in a study of cytomegalovirus exposure and HLA in healthy donors. With 60 Vbeta and 13 Jbeta primers, the PCR was carried out. Profiled with immunoSEQ multiplex PCR; TCRdb holds only in-frame clones, not every one. The data hold roughly 130,000 clones, with around 79% observed a single time. What was sequenced was PBMCs. Every receptor here comes from a female donor in good health and CMV-seronegative.

V and J are TRBV7-2 and TRBJ2-7; tentatively, D is TRBD1 (6 bases). Per germline, CDR1 SGHTA and CDR2 FQGNSA. The CDR3 has 14 residues. V lost 1 base to trimming and J lost 4 bases, with 11 bases between them. The CDR3 coding sequence is TGTGCCAGCAGCTTAGAGACAGGAGATTACGAGCAGTACTTC. Translating it yields CASSLETGDYEQYF.

This clone came up a few times. The chain carries TRBV10-3 and TRBJ2-7; a possible D gene is TRBD1 (6 bases). Germline V gene data show CDR1 as ENHRY and CDR2 as SYGVKD. The CDR3 totals 13 residues. V lost 5 bases and J 0 bases, leaving 8 bases between the germline ends. The CDR3 loop is CAISQGHSYEQYF. As DNA, the CDR3 is TGTGCCATCAGTCAGGGACACTCCTACGAGCAGTACTTC.

This clone showed up just a few times. The genes are TRBV6-5 and TRBJ1-2; D gene ambiguous. V lost 6 bases and J lost 0, with 5 bases in between. The length of the CDR3 is 12 residues. Germline V gene data show CDR1 as MNHEY and CDR2 as SVGAGI. CDR3 in amino acids: CASSRANYGYTF. The DNA for the CDR3 is TGTGCCAGCAGCCGAGCTAACTATGGCTACACCTTC.

The gene calls are TRBV18 and TRBJ2-3; 11 bases are a match to TRBD2. Losses at the gene ends were 0 bases for V and 3 bases for J; bases not matched to a gene: 5. This CDR3 region has 17 residues. The V gene's germline CDR1 is KGHSH and CDR2 LQKENI. DNA of the CDR3: TGTGCCAGCTCACCACCTCTAGCGGGAGGCAGAACAGATACGCAGTATTTT. Its translation is CASSPPLAGGRTDTQYF.

This chain links TRBV18 with TRBJ2-3; tentatively, D is TRBD1 (5 bases). The CDR3 has 14 residues. Per the germline V gene, CDR1 is KGHSH and CDR2 is LQKENI. V was pared by 2 bases and J by 0 bases, with 6 bases between. The CDR3 region is CASSPGASTDTQYF. CDR3 nucleotide sequence: TGTGCCAGCTCACCAGGGGCGAGCACAGATACGCAGTATTTT.

V is TRBV19 and J is TRBJ1-4, with D unresolved. CDR3 size: 11 residues. In germline, CDR1 is LNHDA, CDR2 SQIVND (reference sequence). V dropped 6 bases and J dropped 10 bases, with 9 bases sitting between them. Here the CDR3 reads CASRIGGKLFF. The CDR3 nucleotides are TGTGCCAGTAGGATTGGAGGAAAACTGTTTTTT.

The chain joins TRBV6-6 to TRBJ2-1, with 7 bases matching TRBD2. Looked up from germline, CDR1 is MNHNY and CDR2 is SVGAGI (reference sequence). The CDR3 spans 15 residues. V shed 0 bases, J shed 7 bases, and the junction held 6 bases outside the gene matches. The CDR3 region has the DNA TGTGCCAGCAGTTACTCGGGGGGGTTCAGGAATGAGCAGTTCTTC. It is translated as CASSYSGGFRNEQFF.

The chain recombines TRBV4-3 with TRBJ1-2; TRBD1 aligns across 11 bases. CDR1 and CDR2 (germline): LGHNA, YSLEER. This CDR3 has 16 residues. Germline trimming cut 0 bases from V and 3 bases from J; bases unmatched to any gene: 3. CDR3 sequence reads: CASSQDPGQGDYGYTF. The CDR3 nucleotides read TGCGCCAGCAGCCAAGACCCGGGACAGGGGGACTATGGCTACACCTTC.

The chain combines TRBV27 with TRBJ1-5; 7 bases fit TRBD1. This CDR3 is 13 amino acids long. Germline-derived CDR1 and CDR2 are MNHEY and SMNVEV (reference sequence). With V trimmed by 6 bases and J by 7 bases, 6 bases remained unmatched. The CDR3 loop is CASRRQGGQPQHF. Written as DNA, the CDR3 is TGTGCCAGCAGACGACAGGGCGGGCAGCCCCAGCATTTT.

On this clone itself: Additional DNA sequences in this sample encode the identical CDR3. This chain joins TRBV4-3 and TRBJ1-1, with D possibly being TRBD1 (5 bases). Germline loops: CDR1 LGHNA, CDR2 YSLEER. The V end lost 0 bases, the J end lost 0 bases, and 8 bases lay between the germline ends. This CDR3 region has 15 residues. The CDR3 loop is CASSQDPGMNTEAFF. The CDR3, as DNA: TGCGCCAGCAGCCAAGACCCAGGGATGAACACTGAAGCTTTCTTT.

This chain joins TRBV7-2 and TRBJ2-3, with D perhaps TRBD1 (5 bases). Trimming took 6 bases from V and 3 from J, leaving 16 bases between them. Germline lookup yields CDR1 SGHTA and CDR2 FQGNSA. The length of the CDR3 is 15 residues. CDR3 sequence: CASRTQGSSTDTQYF. The CDR3 DNA reads TGTGCCAGCAGAACCCAGGGCAGTAGTACAGATACGCAGTATTTT.

V is TRBV4-1 and J is TRBJ1-5, with D possibly matching TRBD1 (6 bases). The CDR3 covers 14 residues. Germline V gene sequence: CDR1 MGHRA, CDR2 YSYEKL. Trimming took off 3 bases at V and 4 bases at J, with 10 bases between the two ends. The CDR3 DNA follows: TGCGCCAGCAGCCACGCAGGGGCAAATCAGCCCCAGCATTTT. Its translation is CASSHAGANQPQHF.

The chain carries TRBV29-1 and TRBJ1-1; 7 bases align to TRBD1. Looked up from germline, CDR1 is SQVTM and CDR2 is ANQGSEA. V was clipped by 6 bases and J by 2 bases; unmatched bases: 6. The CDR3 loop spans 13 amino acids. CDR3 DNA sequence: TGCAGCGTCTCCGGGACAGCCAACACTGAAGCTTTCTTT. Amino acids: CSVSGTANTEAFF.

This clone was seen a few times. The J gene is TRBJ2-3, the V gene TRBV10-1, with D tentatively TRBD2 (6 bases). CDR3 length: 15 residues. V was trimmed by 0 bases and J by 3 bases, leaving 10 bases between them. Looked up from germline, CDR1 is WNHNN and CDR2 is SYGVQD (reference sequence). CDR3 bases: TGCGCCAGCAGTGAGTCTAGCGGAGGGACAGATACGCAGTATTTT. It yields the protein CASSESSGGTDTQYF.